Listed below are T cell receptor beta chains from one sample, sequenced in a study of memory CD4+ T cells and cytomegalovirus serostatus. TCRdb keeps only in-frame clones here, not all; method: immunoSEQ multiplex PCR. The sample holds around 50,000 clones, 74% seen once. Sequencing was carried out using memory CD4+ T cells from blood. The receptors originated from an adult in good health and CMV-seropositive. CDR3s leave out the opening cysteine and the closing phenylalanine or tryptophan. Fields, in order: V gene, CDR3 length, CDR3 protein.

>TRBV18|11
ASSPGGSYGYT
>TRBV5-1|12
ASSIQGGDTEAF
>TRBV19|11
ASSISENTEAF
>TRBV25-1|10
ASSDPNTEAF
>TRBV14|11
ASSKDDGYEQY
>TRBV7-2|14
ASSSPRSPTNYGYT
>TRBV6-1|11
ASSEADTYGYT
>TRBV19|12
ASSPGTDLGEQY
>TRBV29-1|12
SVGGQGSSNEQY
>TRBV11-2|11
ASSPSRGGEAF
>TRBV5-6|13
ASSPTNAGGETQY
>TRBV6-6|14
ASSYSEMNKQETQY
>TRBV6-5|13
ASRTNAGGIYGYT
>TRBV11-2|15
ASSLSPVPRPDSPLH
>TRBV7-8|12
ASSGLTGASPLH
>TRBV2|13
ASSASRVLDEKLF
>TRBV7-6|14
ASSLVSGTGGYEQY
>TRBV7-2|13
ASSLASADYNEQF
>TRBV15|14
ATSPPQAPGPPGAF
>TRBV7-8|13
ASSFPQSSYNEQF
>TRBV6-6|13
ASSSTPQSIEPQH
>TRBV7-2|14
ASSPVSGMVVNEQF
>TRBV29-1|13
SAGAGTGGLETQY
>TRBV7-3|10
ASSLPGAEQY
>TRBV25-1|12
ASSEGQTNEKLF
>TRBV11-2|11
ASSPRASGELF
>TRBV5-5|13
ASSLSPGSDYTIY
>TRBV28|12
ASSTRGGTDTQY
>TRBV6-5|11
ASSSLGNTEAF
>TRBV5-1|11
ASSNSGRDGYT
>TRBV28|14
ASSPIRSAGGREQY
>TRBV5-1|12
ASSLAQDSDIQY
>TRBV11-2|11
ASSFASNSPLH
>TRBV5-4|13
ASNPGRPSADTQY
>TRBV7-2|12
ASSPGARAYGYT